The T cell receptor beta chain described here comes from a study of radiotherapy plus CTLA-4 blockade in lung cancer. Study details: Objective responses were observed in more than 15% of patients, and disease control was achieved by approximately 32%. Findings of the study overall: Radiotherapy plus ipilimumab was followed by expansion in blood of tumor-derived TCR clones. The best prediction of response reportedly came from early blood T cell clone dynamics, with interferon-beta.

CDR3 length equals 19 residues. Germline CDR1 reads SGHTA; CDR2 reads FQGTGA. Trimming removed 5 bases from V and 5 bases from J, with 28 bases in between. To note about this clone: Its cognate antigen is unknown.

Profiled with immunoSEQ multiplex PCR; TCRdb holds only in-frame clones, not every one. The data contain about 38,000 clones, about 73% of them seen just once; the ten biggest clones take up 8.9%. This receptor was identified in a human donor with non-small cell lung cancer who had stable disease on radiotherapy plus ipilimumab. This specimen was peripheral blood, taken from a patient treated with radiotherapy plus ipilimumab. The chain has TRBV7-3 and TRBJ2-1, with D possibly being TRBD2 (5 bases). CDR3 loop: CASSPKSGGQLGGDNEQFF. The CDR3 nucleotides are TGTGCCAGCAGCCCGAAATCGGGTGGGCAGTTAGGAGGAGACAATGAGCAGTTCTTC.